The following is a TCR beta chain sequence with its context. This record belongs to a study of molecular identifiers for immune sequencing clone quantification. Germline loops: CDR1 SGHDN, CDR2 FVKESK. CDR3 length: 15 residues. V gave up 4 bases and J gave up 3 bases, with 14 bases separating them. TCRdb processed the PCR reads anew with MiXCR; each CDR3 protein has one entry. The sample contains about 640,000 distinct CDR3 sequences, around 20% of which appear only once. The chain recombines TRBV14 with TRBJ2-3; a possible D gene is TRBD2 (5 bases). The sample taken for sequencing was naive CD8+ T cells from blood, with Jurkat cell RNA spiked in. Subset in this sample: FACS-sorted CD8+CD4-CCR7+CD45RA+ naive T cells. This TCR came from a human donor in good health. Some libraries in this study had Jurkat cell RNA spiked in. In DNA, the CDR3 is TGTGCCAGCAGCCTCAGACGGGGAACTACAGATACGCAGTATTTT. Translating gives CASSLRRGTTDTQYF.